This TCR beta chain is drawn from a study of regulatory T cells in long-lasting Graves disease. This clonotype came up many times. Its specificity is not known. Findings and caveats of the study: Persistent Graves' patients showed less TCR diversity than newly diagnosed ones.

Both iRepertoire HTBI primers and Arm-PCR of CDR3 regions were used to build the TCR beta libraries. MiXCR was run by TCRdb on the multiplex PCR reads, yielding one entry per CDR3 protein. The sample has 350,000 to 450,000 distinct CDR3 sequences; about a fifth are singletons. The time point here: persistent/refractory GD, antithyroid drugs over 5 years with positive TRAb. The TCR library was prepared using RNA isolated from PBMCs. The diagnosis of Graves' disease used American Thyroid Association guidelines. The collection involved drawing approximately 9.9 milliliters of peripheral blood into EDTA tubes. The material sequenced was peripheral blood mononuclear cells (PBMCs), taken when the disease was refractory, from a patient treated with antithyroid drugs. The source is a female donor with Graves disease.

This chain's CDR3 is CASSLSGGRETQYF. CDR3 nucleotide sequence: TGTGCCAGCAGCTTATCCGGGGGGAGAGAGACCCAGTACTTC. The V gene is TRBV11-2, the J gene TRBJ2-5; TRBD2 agrees at 7 bases. The CDR3 has 14 amino acids. Looked up from germline, CDR1 is SGHAT and CDR2 is FQNNGV. Trimming at V came to 2 bases and at J to 4 bases, leaving 4 bases not matched to a gene.